The 8 T cell receptor beta chains below were found in one sample sequenced in a study of blood T cell repertoires in COVID-19. Using immunoSEQ multiplex PCR, the repertoire was profiled, and TCRdb retains in-frame clones only, with some absent. The repertoire holds more than 200,000 clones, with approximately 89% as singletons. Material: PBMCs or T cells enriched from blood (not recorded which). All receptors come from a woman in her thirties with acute COVID-19.

The rearrangement uses TRBV7-6 and TRBJ2-2, with 8 nucleotides matching TRBD1. The CDR3 is 15 residues long. V lost 5 bases to trimming and J lost 0 bases; unmatched junction nucleotides: 2. Germline CDR1 and CDR2: SGHVS and FNYEAQ. The CDR3 DNA reads as TGTGCCAGCAGCGAACAGGGGGCGAACACCGGGGAGCTGTTTTTT. The encoded protein is CASSEQGANTGELFF. The variable domain in full, with the rest retrieved from reference TRBV7-6 and TRBJ2-2, is GAGVSQSPRYKVTKRGQDVALRCDPISGHVSLYWYRQALGQGPEFLTYFNYEAQQDKSGLPNDRFSAERPEGSISTLTIQRTEQRDSAMYRCASSEQGANTGELFFGEGSRLTVL.

The chain carries TRBV29-1 and TRBJ2-6; possible D gene TRBD1, 5 bases. V was cut by 6 bases and J by 0 bases, with 12 bases left in between. This CDR3 is 15 amino acids long. Germline V gene lookup returns CDR1 SQVTM and CDR2 ANQGSEA. The CDR3 DNA is TGCAGCGTCCGAACAGGAGTCTCTGGGGCCAACGTCCTGACTTTC. This codes for CSVRTGVSGANVLTF.

The chain carries TRBV3-1 (or the pseudogene TRBV3-2) and TRBJ1-6; a possible D gene is TRBD1 (5 bases). Germline V lookup: CDR1 LGHDT, CDR2 YNNKEL (reference sequence). V shed 3 bases and J shed 0 bases, with 21 bases lying between them. CDR3 length: 20 residues. The CDR3 sequence: CASSHGGRSWWSSYNSPLHF. In nucleotides, the CDR3 is TGTGCCAGCAGCCACGGGGGTCGGAGCTGGTGGAGCTCCTATAATTCACCCCTCCACTTT.

The genes are TRBV30 and TRBJ1-2, with D uncertain. The germline gives CDR1 GTSNPN, CDR2 SVGIG (reference sequence). With 2 bases removed from V and 8 bases from J, the gap between germline ends came to 12 bases. There are 12 residues in the CDR3. CDR3 amino acids: CAWSWEGRGYTF. The CDR3 nucleotides are TGTGCCTGGAGTTGGGAGGGCCGCGGCTACACCTTC.

This rearrangement joins TRBV29-1 to TRBJ2-2; 9 positions match TRBD1. There are 14 residues in the CDR3. CDR1 SQVTM and CDR2 ANQGSEA come from the germline V gene. Trimming took 6 bases from V and 4 from J; bases not matched to a gene: 6. The CDR3 loop is CSVRTGEFTGELFF. In nucleotides, the CDR3 is TGCAGCGTCAGGACAGGGGAATTCACCGGGGAGCTGTTTTTT.

This chain links TRBV3-1 (or the pseudogene TRBV3-2) with TRBJ2-2, with 8 bases fitting TRBD1. The CDR3 is 18 amino acids. The germline V gene has CDR1 LGHDT and CDR2 YNNKEL (reference sequence). V shed 4 bases and J 4 bases; nucleotides not matched to a gene: 14. The CDR3 DNA reads TGTGCCAGCAGCCCGCTGGCGGGGACAGGAGAAACCACCGGGGAGCTGTTTTTT. Its translation is CASSPLAGTGETTGELFF.

In DNA form, the CDR3 reads TGTGCCAGCAGCTTGGCCGGGACAGGGCCCTACGAGCAGTACTTC. Translating it yields CASSLAGTGPYEQYF. V usage is TRBV5-4 and J usage is TRBJ2-7; 9 bases match TRBD1. The CDR3 length is 15 residues. The germline V gene has CDR1 SGHNT and CDR2 YYREEE (reference sequence). V shed 0 bases, J shed 2 bases, and the junction held 3 bases outside the gene matches.

CDR3 DNA sequence: TGTGCCAGCAGTGATCGGGCGGGGGATAATTCACCCCTCCACTTT. Protein sequence: CASSDRAGDNSPLHF. This rearrangement joins TRBV2 to TRBJ1-6; possibly TRBD1 for D (5 bases). Trimming left V 3 bases short and J 5 bases short, with 11 bases between. The CDR3 sequence is 15 residues long. CDR1 and CDR2 from the germline V gene are SNHLY and FYNNEI.